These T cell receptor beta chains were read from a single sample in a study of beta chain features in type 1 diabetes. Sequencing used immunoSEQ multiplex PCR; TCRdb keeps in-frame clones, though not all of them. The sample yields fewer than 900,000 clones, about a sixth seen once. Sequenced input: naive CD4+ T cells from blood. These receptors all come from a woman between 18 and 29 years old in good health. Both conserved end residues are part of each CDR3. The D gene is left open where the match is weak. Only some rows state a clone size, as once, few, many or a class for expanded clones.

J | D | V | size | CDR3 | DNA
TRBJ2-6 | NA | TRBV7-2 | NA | CASSLPPSSGANVLTF | TGTGCCAGCAGCTTACCACCAAGCTCTGGGGCCAACGTCCTGACTTTC
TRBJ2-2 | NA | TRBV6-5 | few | CASSLQGPNTGELFF | TGTGCCAGCAGTTTGCAGGGCCCGAACACCGGGGAGCTGTTTTTT
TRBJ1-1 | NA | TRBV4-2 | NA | CASSPVLRTGTEAFF | TGTGCCAGCAGCCCCGTTTTGAGGACGGGCACTGAAGCTTTCTTT
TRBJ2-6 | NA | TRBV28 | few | CATFSGANVLTF | TGTGCCACCTTTTCGGGGGCCAACGTCCTGACTTTC
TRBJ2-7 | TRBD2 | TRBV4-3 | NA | CASSRGAGLGYEQYF | TGCGCCAGCAGCCGAGGAGCGGGACTAGGCTACGAGCAGTACTTC
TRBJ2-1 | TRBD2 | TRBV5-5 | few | CASSLGLAEYNEQFF | TGTGCCAGCAGCTTGGGACTAGCGGAGTACAATGAGCAGTTCTTC
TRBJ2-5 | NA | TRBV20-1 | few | CSAVKETQYF | TGCAGTGCTGTAAAAGAGACCCAGTACTTC
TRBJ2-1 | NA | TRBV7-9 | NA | CASSLSGAGDEQFF | TGTGCCAGCAGCTTATCAGGGGCAGGGGATGAGCAGTTCTTC
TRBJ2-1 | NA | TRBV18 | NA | CASSLSTGYNEQFF | TGTGCCAGCTCGCTTTCAACAGGGTACAATGAGCAGTTCTTC
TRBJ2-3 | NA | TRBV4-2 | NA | CASRSDDSLPDTQYF | TGTGCCAGCAGGTCGGACGACTCACTACCTGATACGCAGTATTTT
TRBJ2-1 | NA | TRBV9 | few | CASSVLTMDEQFF | TGTGCCAGCAGCGTACTTACAATGGATGAGCAGTTCTTC
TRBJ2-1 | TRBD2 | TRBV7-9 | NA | CASSLGLAGGSVDEQFF | TGTGCCAGCAGCTTAGGGTTAGCGGGAGGCTCCGTAGATGAGCAGTTCTTC
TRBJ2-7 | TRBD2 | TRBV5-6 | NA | CASSERGETYEQYF | TGTGCCAGCAGCGAACGGGGGGAGACCTACGAGCAGTACTTC
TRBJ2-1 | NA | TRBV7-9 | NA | CASSLGSTGSSYNEQFF | TGTGCCAGCAGCTTGGGGTCAACCGGGTCTTCCTACAATGAGCAGTTCTTC
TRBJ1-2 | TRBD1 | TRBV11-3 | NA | CASSLTGGYGYTF | TGTGCCAGCAGCTTAACAGGGGGTTATGGCTACACCTTC
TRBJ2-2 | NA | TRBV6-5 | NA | CASSSIWRAGELFF | TGTGCCAGCAGTTCTATCTGGAGGGCCGGGGAGCTGTTTTTT
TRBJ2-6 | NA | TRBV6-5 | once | CASSRGFSGANVLTF | TGTGCCAGCAGTCGAGGTTTCTCTGGGGCCAACGTCCTGACTTTC
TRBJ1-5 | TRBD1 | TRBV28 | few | CASSWIRGQGFNQPQHF | TGTGCCAGCAGCTGGATCCGGGGACAGGGTTTCAATCAGCCCCAGCATTTT
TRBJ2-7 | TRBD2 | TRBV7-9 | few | CASSSSGRTSYEQYF | TGTGCCAGCAGCTCTAGCGGGAGGACCTCCTACGAGCAGTACTTC
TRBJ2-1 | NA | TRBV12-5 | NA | CASGFGRNEQFF | TGTGCTAGTGGTTTTGGCCGTAATGAGCAGTTCTTC
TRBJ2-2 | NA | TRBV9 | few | CASTETGELFF | TGTGCCAGCACGGAAACCGGGGAGCTGTTTTTT
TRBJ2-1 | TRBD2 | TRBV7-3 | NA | CASSPRGGRFGEQFF | TGTGCCAGCAGCCCACGGGGCGGGAGGTTTGGTGAGCAGTTCTTC
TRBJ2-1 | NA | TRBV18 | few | CASQGGYNEQFF | TGTGCCAGCCAAGGGGGATACAATGAGCAGTTCTTC
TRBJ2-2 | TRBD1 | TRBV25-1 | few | CASSDPGQGNTGELFF | TGTGCCAGCAGTGATCCGGGACAGGGGAATACCGGGGAGCTGTTTTTT
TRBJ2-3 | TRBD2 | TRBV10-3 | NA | CATIAGGGDTQYF | TGTGCCACCATAGCGGGAGGGGGGGATACGCAGTATTTT
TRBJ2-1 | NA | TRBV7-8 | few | CASSLDSYNEQFF | TGTGCCAGCAGCTTAGATTCCTACAATGAGCAGTTCTTC
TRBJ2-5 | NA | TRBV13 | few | CASSAPRRGLGGETQYF | TGTGCCAGCAGCGCGCCCCGTAGGGGTTTAGGAGGAGAGACCCAGTACTTC
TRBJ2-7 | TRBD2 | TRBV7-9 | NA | CASSLGAGSGSSEQYF | TGTGCCAGCAGCTTAGGGGCAGGTAGCGGGAGTAGCGAGCAGTACTTC
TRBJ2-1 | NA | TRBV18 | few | CASSPPGRYEQFF | TGTGCCAGCTCACCACCAGGGAGGTATGAGCAGTTCTTC
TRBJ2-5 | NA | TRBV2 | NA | CASLYQETQYF | TGTGCCAGCCTGTACCAAGAGACCCAGTACTTC
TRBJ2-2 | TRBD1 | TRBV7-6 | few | CASSLVQGASTGELFF | TGTGCCAGCAGCTTAGTTCAGGGGGCCTCCACCGGGGAGCTGTTTTTT
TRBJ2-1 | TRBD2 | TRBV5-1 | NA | CASTQQTSGDEQFF | TGCGCCAGCACCCAACAAACTAGCGGCGATGAGCAGTTCTTC
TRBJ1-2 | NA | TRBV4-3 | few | CASSQDGVVTIGGYTF | TGCGCCAGCAGCCAAGATGGTGTTGTAACCATCGGTGGCTACACCTTC
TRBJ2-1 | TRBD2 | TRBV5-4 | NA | CASSSIAGGQNNEQFF | TGTGCCAGCAGCTCCATAGCGGGAGGCCAAAACAATGAGCAGTTCTTC
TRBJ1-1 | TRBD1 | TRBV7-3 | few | CASSPQGEAEAFF | TGTGCCAGCAGCCCCCAGGGGGAGGCTGAAGCTTTCTTT
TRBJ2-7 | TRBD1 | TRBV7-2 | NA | CASSLYRGSSYEQYF | TGTGCCAGCAGCTTATACAGGGGGAGCTCCTACGAGCAGTACTTC
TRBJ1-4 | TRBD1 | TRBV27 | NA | CASRSVSRGLVEKLFF | TGTGCCAGCAGGTCGGTTAGTAGGGGGCTTGTCGAAAAACTGTTTTTT
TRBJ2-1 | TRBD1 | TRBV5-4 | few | CASTPGRDRSVNEQFF | TGTGCCAGCACCCCGGGCCGGGACAGGTCCGTCAATGAGCAGTTCTTC
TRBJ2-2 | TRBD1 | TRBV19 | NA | CASSTITGGFGELFF | TGTGCCAGTAGTACCATCACAGGGGGCTTCGGGGAGCTGTTTTTT
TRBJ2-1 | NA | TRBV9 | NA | CASSVGLASNEQFF | TGTGCCAGCAGCGTAGGGCTAGCGTCCAATGAGCAGTTCTTC
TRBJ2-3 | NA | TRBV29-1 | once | CSLQGSRGTSTDTQYF | TGCAGCCTGCAAGGGAGTCGCGGAACTAGCACAGATACGCAGTATTTT
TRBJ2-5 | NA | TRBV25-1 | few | CASSEYGGRETQYF | TGTGCCAGCAGTGAATATGGGGGGAGGGAGACCCAGTACTTC
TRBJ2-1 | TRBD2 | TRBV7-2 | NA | CASSRGISGTSSYNEQFF | TGTGCCAGCAGCCGAGGCATTAGCGGGACCAGCTCCTACAATGAGCAGTTCTTC
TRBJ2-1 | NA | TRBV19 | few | CASRLGQYNEQFF | TGTGCCAGTCGTTTAGGACAGTACAATGAGCAGTTCTTC
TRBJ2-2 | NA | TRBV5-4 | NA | CASSLRLTSSTGELFF | TGTGCCAGCAGCTTAAGACTAACCTCGAGCACCGGGGAGCTGTTTTTT
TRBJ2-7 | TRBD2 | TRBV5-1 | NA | CASSLQVAGPYEQYF | TGCGCCAGCAGCTTACAAGTAGCGGGACCCTACGAGCAGTACTTC
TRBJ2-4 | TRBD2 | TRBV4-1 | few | CASSPGLAGGLAKNIQYF | TGCGCCAGCAGCCCCGGACTAGCGGGAGGTTTAGCCAAAAACATTCAGTACTTC
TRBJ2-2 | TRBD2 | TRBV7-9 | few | CASSLRDVAGKVSGELFF | TGTGCCAGCAGCTTAAGAGACGTAGCGGGAAAGGTTTCCGGGGAGCTGTTTTTT
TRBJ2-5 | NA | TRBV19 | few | CASRSAGTQYF | TGTGCCAGTAGGTCGGCCGGGACCCAGTACTTC
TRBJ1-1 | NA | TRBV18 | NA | CASSPREGLHTEAFF | TGTGCCAGCTCACCAAGGGAAGGGTTGCACACTGAAGCTTTCTTT
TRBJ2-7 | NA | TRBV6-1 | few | CASSELGGTSYEQYF | TGTGCCAGCAGTGAATTGGGGGGCACCTCCTACGAGCAGTACTTC
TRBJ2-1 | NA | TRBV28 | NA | CASSSPHFLNNEQFF | TGTGCCAGCAGTTCCCCCCACTTCCTGAACAATGAGCAGTTCTTC
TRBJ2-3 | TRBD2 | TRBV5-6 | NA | CASSIRTSGNTDTQYF | TGTGCCAGCAGCATTCGGACTAGCGGAAATACAGATACGCAGTATTTT
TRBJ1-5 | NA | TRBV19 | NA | CASSSPYSYQPQHF | TGTGCCAGTAGTTCCCCCTATTCCTACCAGCCCCAGCATTTT
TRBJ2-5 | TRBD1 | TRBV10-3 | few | CATQGAHGETQYF | TGTGCCACCCAGGGGGCGCACGGGGAGACCCAGTACTTC
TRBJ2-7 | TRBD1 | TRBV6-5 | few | CASSYSAGGSVYEQYF | TGTGCCAGCAGTTACTCGGCAGGGGGCTCTGTATACGAGCAGTACTTC
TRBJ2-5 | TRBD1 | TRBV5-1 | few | CASSLVLATTGGETQYF | TGCGCCAGCAGCTTGGTCTTGGCCACCACAGGGGGAGAGACCCAGTACTTC
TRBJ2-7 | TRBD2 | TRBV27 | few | CASSFGGGKNYEQYF | TGTGCCAGCAGTTTTGGCGGGGGGAAAAACTACGAGCAGTACTTC